The 20 T cell receptor beta chains in this list originate from one sample, sequenced in a study of blood T cell repertoires in COVID-19. Assay used: immunoSEQ multiplex PCR; TCRdb lists only in-frame clones, some missing. The sample contains 100,000 or so clones, 70% to 90% of which appear only once. The sequencing sample was made of peripheral blood. The receptors originated from a man aged 60 to 75 with acute or convalescent COVID-19.

The CDR3 region is CASSSGWDGYTF. DNA of the CDR3: TGCGCCAGCAGCTCGGGGTGGGATGGCTACACCTTC. This sequence joins TRBV5-1 and TRBJ1-2, with no clear D. This CDR3 has 12 amino acids. The germline gives CDR1 SGHRS, CDR2 YFSETQ. Trimming removed 3 bases at V and 6 bases at J, with 9 bases between.

This sequence joins TRBV7-2 and TRBJ1-4; tentative D call: TRBD1 (6 bases). The V end lost 0 bases, the J end lost 6 bases, and 11 bases lay between the germline ends. The CDR3 runs to 15 residues. CDR1 SGHTA and CDR2 FQGNSA come from the germline V gene. The CDR3 DNA reads as TGTGCCAGCAGCTTAGCGAGGGGGGGGTATGAAAAACTGTTTTTT. Amino acid sequence: CASSLARGGYEKLFF.

The chain uses TRBV6-1 and TRBJ1-5; D call uncertain. Germline CDR1 MNHNS, CDR2 SASEGT. The CDR3 covers 15 residues. V lost 2 bases and J lost 2, with 10 bases in between. The CDR3 bases are TGTGCCAGCAGTGAATTAATGAGGGGCAATCAGCCCCAGCATTTT. Translated: CASSELMRGNQPQHF.

The chain joins TRBV6-5 to TRBJ2-1; the match to TRBD1 covers 7 bases. Trimming cost V 8 bases and J 4 bases; bases outside gene matches: 8. The germline V gene encodes CDR1 MNHEY and CDR2 SVGAGI. This CDR3 region has 14 residues. CDR3 in DNA: TGTGCCAGCGAGTCTCGGGACAGATACAATGAGCAGTTCTTC. Protein product: CASESRDRYNEQFF.

CDR3 nucleotides: TGTGCCACATCGGGGGGGGGACTTCGGGAGACCCAGTACTTC. The encoded protein is CATSGGGLRETQYF. The V gene is TRBV19, the J gene TRBJ2-5; 8 nucleotides agree with TRBD2. The J segment lost 5 bases and the V segment lost 10 bases, leaving 12 bases of the junction unmatched. Looked up from germline, CDR1 is LNHDA and CDR2 is SQIVND (reference sequence). The CDR3 spans 14 residues. Full variable domain (rest looked up from reference TRBV19 and TRBJ2-5): DGGITQSPKYLFRKEGQNVTLSCEQNLNHDAMYWYRQDPGQGLRLIYYSQIVNDFQKGDIAEGYSVSREKKESFPLTVTSAQKNPTAFYLCATSGGGLRETQYFGPGTRLLVL.

The rearrangement joins TRBV5-1 to TRBJ1-2; a weak D match, TRBD1 (6 bases). The V gene's germline CDR1 is SGHRS and CDR2 YFSETQ. V dropped 4 bases and J dropped 2 bases, with 12 bases sitting between them. This CDR3 spans 14 amino acids. CDR3 region: CASSQMTGNYGYTF. CDR3 in DNA: TGCGCCAGCAGCCAGATGACAGGCAACTATGGCTACACCTTC.

The V call is TRBV10-3, the J call TRBJ2-7; TRBD2 matches at 9 bases. Germline CDR1 ENHRY, CDR2 SYGVKD. The V and J ends lost 3 bases and 1 base, in that order; junction bases with no gene match: 4. The CDR3 length is 15 residues. CDR3 in amino acids: CAISEGGGVSYEQYF. The CDR3 DNA reads as TGTGCCATCAGTGAAGGCGGGGGGGTATCCTACGAGCAGTACTTC.

The J gene is TRBJ2-7, the V gene TRBV27; 7 positions match TRBD1. CDR3 length equals 17 residues. J gave up 0 bases and V 9 bases, and 17 bases lay outside the gene matches. Germline CDR1 is MNHEY and CDR2 is SMNVEV (reference sequence). The CDR3, as DNA: TGTGCCAGAAACACACCAGGCGGAACAGGGGACTCCTACGAGCAGTACTTC. Translation gives CARNTPGGTGDSYEQYF.

The chain recombines TRBV14 with TRBJ2-7; no firm D call. The CDR3 covers 13 residues. The germline V gene has CDR1 SGHDN and CDR2 FVKESK. Trimming took off 4 bases at V and 3 bases at J, with 10 bases between the two ends. The DNA for the CDR3 is TGTGCCAGCAGCCCCCGAGGATACTACGAGCAGTACTTC. Translation: CASSPRGYYEQYF.

The J gene is TRBJ2-5, the V gene TRBV5-1; a possible D gene is TRBD1 (5 bases). Trimming cost V 2 bases and J 5 bases, with 16 bases left between them. This CDR3 region has 15 residues. The germline gives CDR1 SGHRS, CDR2 YFSETQ. The CDR3 sequence: CASSLEGAAWETQYF. The DNA for the CDR3 is TGCGCCAGCAGCTTAGAAGGGGCTGCGTGGGAGACCCAGTACTTC.

V and J are TRBV11-1 and TRBJ2-2; TRBD2 aligns across 9 bases. CDR3 length: 15 residues. Germline V gene data show CDR1 as SGHAT and CDR2 as FQDESV (reference sequence). J gave up 5 bases and V 2 bases, and 3 bases lay outside the gene matches. The CDR3 DNA reads as TGTGCCAGCAGCTTATCGGCGGGAGGGACCGGGGAGCTGTTTTTT. This codes for CASSLSAGGTGELFF.

CDR3 loop: CASSPPGLTLYNEQFF. CDR3 sequence (DNA): TGTGCCAGCAGTCCCCCGGGTCTTACCCTCTACAATGAGCAGTTCTTC. This chain links TRBV27 with TRBJ2-1; D unresolved. Trimming cost V 5 bases and J 3 bases, with 17 bases left between them. There are 16 residues in the CDR3. Looked up from germline, CDR1 is MNHEY and CDR2 is SMNVEV (reference sequence).

V and J are TRBV7-3 and TRBJ2-5; 11 bases fit TRBD2. V shed 1 base, J shed 1 base, and the junction held 2 bases outside the gene matches. Looked up from germline, CDR1 is SGHTA and CDR2 is FQGTGA. The CDR3 is 16 residues long. CDR3 sequence reads: CASSLSLAGGQETQYF. The CDR3 DNA is TGTGCCAGCAGCTTAAGTCTAGCGGGGGGCCAAGAGACCCAGTACTTC.

A few counts support this clone. V and J are TRBV5-8 and TRBJ2-3; D might be TRBD2 (7 bases). Germline-derived CDR1 and CDR2 are SGHTS and YDEGEE. The CDR3 totals 14 residues. Trimming took 5 bases from V and 3 from J, leaving 13 bases between them. The CDR3 here is CASRGARGTDTQYF. CDR3 DNA: TGTGCCAGCAGGGGGGCGCGGGGGACAGATACGCAGTATTTT.

The chain links TRBV27 to TRBJ1-2; 8 bases align to TRBD1. Germline CDR1 and CDR2: MNHEY and SMNVEV (reference sequence). The CDR3 runs 14 residues. After removal of 5 bases from V and 2 bases from J, the junction contained 4 bases not matched to a gene. CDR3 DNA sequence: TGTGCCAGCAGTATGACAGGGGCAAACTATGGCTACACCTTC. This codes for CASSMTGANYGYTF.

This clone was picked up one time. The J gene is TRBJ2-3, the V gene TRBV28; D may be TRBD1 (6 bases). CDR1 and CDR2 from the germline V gene are MDHEN and SYDVKM. This CDR3 spans 16 amino acids. V lost 4 bases and J lost 1, with 15 bases in between. CDR3 DNA sequence: TGTGCCAGCAGTTCCGCCCGGGCAGGGGGCACAGATACGCAGTATTTT. It yields the protein CASSSARAGGTDTQYF.

The J gene is TRBJ1-5, the V gene TRBV28; TRBD1 might be the D (6 bases). Deletions cut 8 bases from V and 4 bases from J, with 15 bases between. This CDR3 is 14 amino acids long. Germline lookup yields CDR1 MDHEN and CDR2 SYDVKM. In nucleotides, the CDR3 is TGTGCCAGCGGAACACAGGGAATAAATCAGCCCCAGCATTTT. This sequence encodes CASGTQGINQPQHF.

V is TRBV3-1 (or the pseudogene TRBV3-2) and J is TRBJ2-1; 12 nucleotides agree with TRBD2. V lost 1 base, J lost 5 bases, and 3 bases stayed unmatched. Germline CDR1 reads LGHDT; CDR2 reads YNNKEL (reference sequence). This CDR3 contains 16 residues. CDR3 amino acids: CASSQGRLAGDNEQFF. In nucleotides, the CDR3 is TGTGCCAGCAGCCAAGGTAGACTAGCGGGAGACAATGAGCAGTTCTTC.

This clone was picked up a small number of times. The chain joins TRBV30 to TRBJ1-1; TRBD1 agrees at 9 bases. V lost 4 bases and J lost 1; bases outside the gene matches: 10. CDR3 size: 16 residues. Germline V CDR1 and CDR2: GTSNPN, SVGIG (reference sequence). DNA of the CDR3: TGTGCCTGGATTCCCCGGGACAGGGCCCCGAACACTGAAGCTTTCTTT. Its protein product is CAWIPRDRAPNTEAFF.

The genes are TRBV5-6 and TRBJ2-7; D might be TRBD1 (5 bases). Per the germline V gene, CDR1 is SGHDT and CDR2 is YYEEEE. With 0 bases removed from V and 0 bases from J, the gap between germline ends came to 10 bases. There are 15 residues in the CDR3. The CDR3 here is CASSLGVGPSYEQYF. CDR3 nucleotides: TGTGCCAGCAGCTTGGGGGTGGGGCCCTCCTACGAGCAGTACTTC.